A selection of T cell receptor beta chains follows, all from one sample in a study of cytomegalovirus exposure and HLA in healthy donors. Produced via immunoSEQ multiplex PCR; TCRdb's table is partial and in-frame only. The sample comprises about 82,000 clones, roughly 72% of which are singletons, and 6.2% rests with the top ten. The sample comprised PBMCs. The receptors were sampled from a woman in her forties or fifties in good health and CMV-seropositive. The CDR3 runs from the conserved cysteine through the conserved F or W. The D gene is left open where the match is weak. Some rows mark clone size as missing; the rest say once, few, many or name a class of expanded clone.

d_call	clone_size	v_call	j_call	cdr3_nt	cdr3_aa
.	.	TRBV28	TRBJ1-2	TGTGCCAGCAGATCCACAGGGCCGGGGGGCTACACCTTC	CASRSTGPGGYTF
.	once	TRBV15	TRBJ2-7	TGTGCCACCAGCAGAGTTGCGCGCACCTACGAGCAGTACTTC	CATSRVARTYEQYF
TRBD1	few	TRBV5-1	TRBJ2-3	TGCGCCAGCAGCTCGACAGGGGACGGCACAGATACGCAGTATTTT	CASSSTGDGTDTQYF
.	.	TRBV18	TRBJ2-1	TGTGCCAGCTCCCCTGATTTGAGCTCCTACAATGAGCAGTTCTTC	CASSPDLSSYNEQFF
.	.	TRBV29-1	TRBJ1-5	TGCAGCGTGGCTGATGCGAGGCAGCCCCAGCATTTT	CSVADARQPQHF
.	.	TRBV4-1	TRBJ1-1	TGCGCCAGCAGTCAGCAGGGGTGGGTCACTGAAGCTTTCTTT	CASSQQGWVTEAFF
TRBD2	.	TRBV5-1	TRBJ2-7	TGCGCCAGCAGCATAGGGACTAGCGGGAGTTACGAGCAGTACTTC	CASSIGTSGSYEQYF
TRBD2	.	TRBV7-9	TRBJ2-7	TGTGCCAGCAGCTCACCTAGCGGCCGTATTTCCTACGAGCAGTACTTC	CASSSPSGRISYEQYF
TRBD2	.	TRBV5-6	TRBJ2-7	TGTGCCAGCAGGGGACTAGCGGGAGTTTGGGGCTACGAGCAGTACTTC	CASRGLAGVWGYEQYF
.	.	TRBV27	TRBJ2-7	TGTGCCAGCAGTTTAACGGGGAACTACGAGCAGTACTTC	CASSLTGNYEQYF
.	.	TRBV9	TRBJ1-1	TGTGCCAGCAGCGTAGAGGACAGGAACACTGAAGCTTTCTTT	CASSVEDRNTEAFF
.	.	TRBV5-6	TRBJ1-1	TGTGCCAGCAGCTTGGGGAGGGGATCGCTGACTGAAGCTTTCTTT	CASSLGRGSLTEAFF
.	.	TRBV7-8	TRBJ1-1	TGTGCCAGCAGCTTACGGGACACCTTCACTGAAGCTTTCTTT	CASSLRDTFTEAFF
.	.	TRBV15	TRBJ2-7	TGTGCCACCAGCAGAGACCCCCGCAGGACTGACGAGCAGTACTTC	CATSRDPRRTDEQYF
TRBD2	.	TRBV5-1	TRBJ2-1	TGCGCCAGCAGCTCCCCCCCACTCGGGACTAGCGGGAGGGACAATGAGCAGTTCTTC	CASSSPPLGTSGRDNEQFF
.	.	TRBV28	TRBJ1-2	TGTGCCAGCACCGTAGGGTTAGGGAGTATCTATGGCTACACCTTC	CASTVGLGSIYGYTF
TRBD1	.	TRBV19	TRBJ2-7	TGTGCCAGTAGTTATGGACAGGGGGTTAGCGAGCAGTACTTC	CASSYGQGVSEQYF
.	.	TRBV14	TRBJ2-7	TGTGCCAGCAGCCAAGGGACTCCCCAGGGGTCCGCCGAGCAGTACTTC	CASSQGTPQGSAEQYF
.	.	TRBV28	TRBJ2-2	TGTGCCAGCAGTCCCTCGGACGGGGTCGGGGAGCTGTTTTTT	CASSPSDGVGELFF
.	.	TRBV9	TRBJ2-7	TGTGCCAGCAGCGTAGGTCAGAGGCCCTACGAGCAGTACTTC	CASSVGQRPYEQYF
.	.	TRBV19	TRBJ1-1	TGTGCCAGTAGACAAAGTTATTGGGAAGCTTTCTTT	CASRQSYWEAFF
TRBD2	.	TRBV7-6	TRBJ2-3	TGTGCCAGCAGCCCTCGGGCGGGAGGGGGCCGGAGCACAGATACGCAGTATTTT	CASSPRAGGGRSTDTQYF